The 32 T cell receptor beta chains below were found in one sample sequenced in a study of technical replicates of blood from a few donors. This table comes from immunoSEQ multiplex PCR, and its TCRdb copy is limited to in-frame clones, with some not included. The sample carries under 100,000 clones, around 95% recorded once. The sample was T cells isolated from PBMCs. These TCRs come from a human donor in good health.

The chain links TRBV5-4 to TRBJ1-5; D uncertain. The V gene's germline CDR1 is SGHNT and CDR2 YYREEE (reference sequence). Trimming took off 4 bases at V and 5 bases at J, with 13 bases between the two ends. The CDR3 covers 14 residues. The CDR3 coding sequence is TGTGCCAGCAGCCTGGGCGGGATAGATCAGCCCCAGCATTTT. Translating gives CASSLGGIDQPQHF.

The chain carries TRBV9 and TRBJ1-4; TRBD1 agrees at 7 bases. The V gene end was trimmed by 2 bases and the J gene end by 5 bases; junction bases not matched to a gene: 6. This CDR3 contains 15 residues. Germline CDR1 and CDR2: SGDLS and YYNGEE. As DNA, the CDR3 is TGTGCCAGCAGCGTTACCGGGACAGCCAATGAAAAACTGTTTTTT. This sequence encodes CASSVTGTANEKLFF.

The rearrangement links TRBV11-2 to TRBJ1-3, with D maybe TRBD1 (6 bases). The CDR3 consists of 14 residues. Germline CDR1 SGHAT, CDR2 FQNNGV. Trimming pared 11 bases from V and 0 bases from J, leaving 14 bases between. This CDR3 reads CASFRGFSGNTIYF. In DNA form, the CDR3 reads TGTGCCTCTTTCAGGGGTTTCTCTGGAAACACCATATATTTT.

The chain is built from TRBV10-3 and TRBJ1-5; 12 positions match TRBD1. Germline V gene data show CDR1 as ENHRY and CDR2 as SYGVKD. This CDR3 is built from 18 residues. The V segment lost 3 bases and the J segment 2 bases; nucleotides outside the gene matches: 8. DNA for the CDR3: TGTGCCATCAGTGAAGGGACAGGGGGCGTCTGGGGCAATCAGCCCCAGCATTTT. It encodes CAISEGTGGVWGNQPQHF.

The chain uses TRBV6-4 and TRBJ1-1; 7 bases are a match to TRBD1. The J segment lost 2 bases and the V segment lost 10 bases, leaving 7 bases of the junction unmatched. In germline, CDR1 is MRHNA, CDR2 SNTAGT. The CDR3 consists of 13 residues. CDR3 in DNA: TGTGCCACCGCCGACAGGGCCAACACTGAAGCTTTCTTT. Its protein is CATADRANTEAFF.

This clone was seen only once. The gene calls are TRBV28 and TRBJ2-3, with 10 bases identical to TRBD2. V trimming: 5 bases; J trimming: 0 bases; junction bases outside the gene matches: 11. This CDR3 is 18 amino acids long. Germline V lookup: CDR1 MDHEN, CDR2 SYDVKM. CDR3 protein: CASSHLAGDSPSTDTQYF. As DNA, the CDR3 is TGTGCCAGCAGTCACCTAGCGGGAGATTCCCCTAGCACAGATACGCAGTATTTT. The full variable domain, completed using reference TRBV28 and TRBJ2-3, is DVKVTQSSRYLVKRTGEKVFLECVQDMDHENMFWYRQDPGLGLRLIYFSYDVKMKEKGDIPEGYSVSREKKERFSLILESASTNQTSMYLCASSHLAGDSPSTDTQYFGPGTRLTVL.

A single count supports this clone. This chain connects TRBV28 to TRBJ1-2; TRBD1 might be the D (5 bases). The CDR3 sequence is 18 residues long. Germline CDR1 reads MDHEN; CDR2 reads SYDVKM. The ends were cut back, 5 bases at V and 5 bases at J, with 27 bases in the middle. The CDR3 reads CASSLRPWGSRIGYGYTF. CDR3 coding DNA: TGTGCCAGCAGTCTACGCCCGTGGGGCTCCAGGATTGGGTATGGCTACACCTTC.

The chain combines TRBV7-6 with TRBJ2-2; D is perhaps TRBD1 (6 bases). CDR3 length equals 18 residues. Trimming took 2 bases from V and 4 from J, leaving 20 bases between them. CDR1 SGHVS and CDR2 FNYEAQ come from the germline V gene. The CDR3 reads CASSLKGVLSFGTGELFF. The CDR3 nucleotides are TGTGCCAGCAGCTTAAAGGGGGTACTTTCCTTCGGCACCGGGGAGCTGTTTTTT.

As DNA, the CDR3 is TGCGCCAGCAGCTTGGAACTAGCGGCCCCCTACGAGCAGTACTTC. Its protein product is CASSLELAAPYEQYF. The J gene is TRBJ2-7, the V gene TRBV5-1; TRBD2 agrees at 8 bases. Trimming cost V 0 bases and J 2 bases; bases outside gene matches: 4. There are 15 residues in the CDR3. Germline values: CDR1 SGHRS, CDR2 YFSETQ.

The genes are TRBV27 and TRBJ2-1; D gene ambiguous. From germline, CDR1 is MNHEY and CDR2 SMNVEV (reference sequence). The CDR3 length is 12 residues. The V and J ends lost 5 bases and 2 bases respectively, with 4 bases between them. The CDR3, as DNA: TGTGCCAGCAGTCCGGCCTACAATGAGCAGTTCTTC. It encodes CASSPAYNEQFF.

The chain joins TRBV5-1 to TRBJ1-2; TRBD1 matches 7 bases. The CDR3 totals 15 residues. The ends lost 4 bases at V and 0 bases at J; junction bases unmatched: 6. Germline loops: CDR1 SGHRS, CDR2 YFSETQ. For the CDR3, the DNA is TGCGCCAGCAGCCACGGACAGGAGCCTAACTATGGCTACACCTTC. Encoded protein: CASSHGQEPNYGYTF.

CDR3 in amino acids: CASRQRNEKLFF. In DNA, the CDR3 is TGTGCCAGCCGACAGCGAAATGAAAAACTGTTTTTT. The chain recombines TRBV19 with TRBJ1-4; TRBD1 might be the D (5 bases). CDR1 and CDR2 from the germline V gene are LNHDA and SQIVND (reference sequence). V lost 9 bases and J lost 5, with 10 bases in between. This CDR3 contains 12 residues.

The chain uses TRBV27 and TRBJ2-5, with no clear D. V lost 6 bases and J 0 bases, leaving 17 bases between the germline ends. Per the germline V gene, CDR1 is MNHEY and CDR2 is SMNVEV (reference sequence). The CDR3 is made up of 16 amino acids. The DNA for the CDR3 is TGTGCCAGCAGGTCCAGGTGGGCTTTGCACCAAGAGACCCAGTACTTC. Its protein is CASRSRWALHQETQYF.

This chain uses TRBV19 with TRBJ2-1; 13 nucleotides align to TRBD2. After removal of 7 bases from V and 1 base from J, the junction contained 4 bases not matched to a gene. The CDR3 length is 16 residues. Germline-derived CDR1 and CDR2 are LNHDA and SQIVND (reference sequence). CDR3 sequence: CASTLGLAGSYNEQFF. Here the CDR3 DNA reads TGTGCCAGTACCTTGGGACTAGCGGGGTCCTACAATGAGCAGTTCTTC.

The chain links TRBV2 to TRBJ2-5; TRBD2 matches 12 bases. The J call is in doubt because the DNA end fits TRBJ2-7 better. CDR1 and CDR2 from the germline V gene are SNHLY and FYNNEI. The CDR3 is 13 residues long. CDR3 amino acids: CANRLAGDYEQYF. CDR3 nucleotides: TGTGCCAACAGACTAGCGGGAGATTACGAGCAGTACTTC.

This rearrangement joins TRBV9 to TRBJ2-3, with 10 bases aligning to TRBD2. CDR1 and CDR2 from the germline V gene are SGDLS and YYNGEE. The CDR3 consists of 14 residues. After removal of 1 base from V and 4 bases from J, the junction contained 0 bases not matched to a gene. The CDR3 DNA is TGTGCCAGCAGCGTACTAGCGGGAGCAGATACGCAGTATTTT. Translating it yields CASSVLAGADTQYF.

This chain connects TRBV6-5 to TRBJ2-3, with a possible D match to TRBD2 (5 bases). Germline V gene data show CDR1 as MNHEY and CDR2 as SVGAGI. The CDR3 covers 13 residues. The V and J ends lost 5 bases and 4 bases respectively, with 10 bases between them. The CDR3 DNA reads as TGTGCCAGCAGTAAGGACTCACCAGATACGCAGTATTTT. This translates into CASSKDSPDTQYF.

This chain uses TRBV10-1 with TRBJ1-3; no clear D gene. V was shortened by 2 bases and J by 4 bases, with 12 bases between the two germline ends. CDR3 length: 15 residues. Germline CDR1 is WNHNN and CDR2 is SYGVQD (reference sequence). The chain's CDR3 is CASSEGGRSGNTIYF. The CDR3 coding sequence is TGCGCCAGCAGTGAGGGAGGCCGTTCCGGAAACACCATATATTTT.

V gene TRBV11-2 combines with J gene TRBJ2-1, with 9 positions matching TRBD1. Germline CDR1 and CDR2: SGHAT and FQNNGV. The CDR3 consists of 12 residues. J gave up 14 bases and V 6 bases, and 8 bases lay outside the gene matches. In DNA form, the CDR3 reads TGTGCCAGCAGTCCCATGGGGACAGGGAAGTTCTTC. It specifies CASSPMGTGKFF.

This clone was seen a few times. The chain combines TRBV18 with TRBJ2-1; 10 bases agree with TRBD2. After removal of 4 bases from V and 6 bases from J, the junction contained 6 bases not matched to a gene. The germline V gene has CDR1 KGHSH and CDR2 LQKENI. The CDR3 extends over 15 amino acids. The CDR3 DNA sequence: TGTGCCAGCTCACTGGGACTAGCGAGGACCAATGAGCAGTTCTTC. This encodes CASSLGLARTNEQFF.

The chain carries TRBV7-6 and TRBJ2-7, with 8 bases that match TRBD2. V shed 4 bases and J 1 base; nucleotides not matched to a gene: 9. From germline, CDR1 is SGHVS and CDR2 FNYEAQ. The CDR3 runs to 16 residues. The CDR3 DNA follows: TGTGCCAGCAGCTACTGGGCGGGAGGAGTATCCTACGAGCAGTACTTC. It translates to CASSYWAGGVSYEQYF.

This sequence joins TRBV25-1 and TRBJ2-2, with D possibly TRBD1 on 6 matching bases. Germline assignment: CDR1 MGHDK and CDR2 SYGVNS. Trimming stripped 4 bases from V and 4 bases from J, with 13 bases between. The CDR3 contains 15 residues. The CDR3 nucleotides are TGTGCCAGCAGTGTCCGAGGACAGATCACCGGGGAGCTGTTTTTT. Translating gives CASSVRGQITGELFF.

This chain connects TRBV7-2 to TRBJ2-5, with D perhaps matching TRBD2 (7 bases). Germline V gives CDR1 SGHTA, CDR2 FQGNSA. CDR3 length: 14 residues. V lost 9 bases to trimming and J lost 4 bases, with 18 bases between them. In nucleotides, the CDR3 is TGTGCCAGTGGGAGGGGGTCATCGTCAGAGACCCAGTACTTC. Protein: CASGRGSSSETQYF.

This clone appeared a single time. This chain uses TRBV19 with TRBJ1-4; D unresolved. This CDR3 comprises 13 residues. V was trimmed by 9 bases and J by 6 bases, leaving 14 bases between them. In germline, CDR1 is LNHDA, CDR2 SQIVND (reference sequence). CDR3 sequence (DNA): TGTGCCAGCAATGACCCGGGAGATGAAAAACTGTTTTTT. It is translated as CASNDPGDEKLFF.

V is TRBV4-2 and J is TRBJ1-2; 8 nucleotides line up with TRBD1. This CDR3 region has 13 residues. J gave up 7 bases and V 4 bases, and 5 bases lay outside the gene matches. Germline CDR1 reads LGHNA; CDR2 reads YNFKEQ. CDR3 residues: CASSPDRAGGYTF. The CDR3 nucleotides read TGTGCCAGCAGCCCGGACAGGGCCGGTGGCTACACCTTC.

CDR3 in DNA: TGTGCCAGCAGTCCTTCGTGGACATTCCGGCCGAACACTGAAGCTTTCTTT. Its translation is CASSPSWTFRPNTEAFF. The chain joins TRBV28 to TRBJ1-1; D possibly corresponds to TRBD1 (5 bases). Germline values: CDR1 MDHEN, CDR2 SYDVKM. V was cut by 5 bases and J by 1 base, with 20 bases left in between. The CDR3 loop spans 17 amino acids. The whole variable domain, remainder taken from reference TRBV28 and TRBJ1-1, is DVKVTQSSRYLVKRTGEKVFLECVQDMDHENMFWYRQDPGLGLRLIYFSYDVKMKEKGDIPEGYSVSREKKERFSLILESASTNQTSMYLCASSPSWTFRPNTEAFFGQGTRLTVV.

The chain recombines TRBV2 with TRBJ1-6; D remains ambiguous. Per the germline V gene, CDR1 is SNHLY and CDR2 is FYNNEI. The CDR3 covers 15 residues. The V and J ends lost 2 bases and 7 bases respectively, with 12 bases between them. CDR3 residues: CASSEWLGENSPLHF. The CDR3 DNA is TGTGCCAGCAGTGAATGGTTGGGAGAAAATTCACCCCTCCACTTT.

This CDR3 reads CASSAREKAYNEQFF. CDR3 DNA sequence: TGTGCCAGCAGTGCGCGGGAGAAGGCCTACAATGAGCAGTTCTTC. The J gene is TRBJ2-1, the V gene TRBV2; 7 nucleotides match TRBD2. This CDR3 has 15 amino acids. Germline V gives CDR1 SNHLY, CDR2 FYNNEI. Trimming at V came to 4 bases and at J to 2 bases, leaving 5 bases not matched to a gene.

J is TRBJ1-4 and V is TRBV4-1, with TRBD1 matching over 7 bases. V was clipped by 4 bases and J by 8 bases; unmatched bases: 7. Germline values: CDR1 MGHRA, CDR2 YSYEKL. This CDR3 contains 14 residues. The CDR3 here is CASSPQTGREKLFF. DNA for the CDR3: TGCGCCAGCAGCCCCCAGACAGGGAGGGAAAAACTGTTTTTT.

The chain joins TRBV4-1 to TRBJ2-2; no clear D. The V end was cut by 1 base, the J end by 0 bases, with 9 bases between. The CDR3 sequence is 16 residues long. Germline CDR1 is MGHRA and CDR2 is YSYEKL. The CDR3 region is CASSQVAKTNTGELFF. The CDR3 DNA reads as TGCGCCAGCAGCCAAGTGGCCAAGACGAACACCGGGGAGCTGTTTTTT.

As to this clone: An end of the junction does not agree with germline; a read error may underlie this. The CDR3 coding sequence is TGTGCCAGCAGTTTGAATTACAGGGGATCTTCCTCCGAGCAGTACTTC. Translation: CASSLNYRGSSSEQYF. V and J are TRBV27 and TRBJ2-7; the match to TRBD1 covers 7 bases. Germline CDR1 reads MNHEY; CDR2 reads SMNVEV (reference sequence). This CDR3 spans 16 amino acids.

Only one count was recorded for this clone. The chain is built from TRBV27 and TRBJ2-7; TRBD1 is a possible D gene (5 bases). V shed 4 bases and J shed 0 bases, with 10 bases lying between them. This CDR3 has 14 amino acids. CDR1 and CDR2 (germline): MNHEY, SMNVEV (reference sequence). The CDR3 loop reads CASSYGAASYEQYF. CDR3 nucleotides: TGTGCCAGCAGTTATGGGGCAGCCTCCTACGAGCAGTACTTC.